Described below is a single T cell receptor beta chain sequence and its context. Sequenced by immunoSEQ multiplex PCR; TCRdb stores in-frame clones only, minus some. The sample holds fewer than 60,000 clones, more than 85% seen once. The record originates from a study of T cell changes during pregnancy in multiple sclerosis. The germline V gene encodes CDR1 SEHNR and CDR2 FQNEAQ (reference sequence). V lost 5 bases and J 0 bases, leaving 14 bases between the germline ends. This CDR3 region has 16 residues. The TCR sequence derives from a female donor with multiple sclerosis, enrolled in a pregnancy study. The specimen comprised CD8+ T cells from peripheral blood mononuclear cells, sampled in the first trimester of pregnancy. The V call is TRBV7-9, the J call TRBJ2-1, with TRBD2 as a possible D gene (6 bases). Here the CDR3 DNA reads TGTGCCAGCAGCCCCCGGGACTCGAGCTCCTACAATGAGCAGTTCTTC. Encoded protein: CASSPRDSSSYNEQFF. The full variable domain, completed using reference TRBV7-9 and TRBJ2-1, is DTGVSQNPRHKITKRGQNVTFRCDPISEHNRLYWYRQTLGQGPEFLTYFQNEAQLEKSRLLSDRFSAERPKGSFSTLEIQRTEQGDSAMYLCASSPRDSSSYNEQFFGPGTRLTVL.